A single sample is the source of the 20 T cell receptor beta chains below, sequenced in a study of shared clonotypes between healthy human individuals. The method was immunoSEQ multiplex PCR; TCRdb's version includes in-frame clones alone and lacks a portion of them. The table lists about 2 million clones, about 95% of them singletons. Sequenced material: naive CD4+ T cells sorted from blood. Subset: CD45RA+ positively selected. These receptors came from a man between 18 and 29 years old in good health.

The chain carries TRBV19 and TRBJ1-2; D is perhaps TRBD1 (5 bases). The CDR3 spans 13 residues. Trimming stripped 8 bases from V and 4 bases from J, with 14 bases between. The germline V gene encodes CDR1 LNHDA and CDR2 SQIVND (reference sequence). The CDR3 DNA sequence: TGTGCCAGTTCCCAGGGATGGGGCTATGGCTACACCTTC. Amino acids: CASSQGWGYGYTF.

The chain uses TRBV7-8 and TRBJ2-2; D not certain. The CDR3 has 13 amino acids. Germline CDR1 reads SGHVS; CDR2 reads FQNEAQ. The V end lost 5 bases, the J end lost 3 bases, and 7 bases lay between the germline ends. CDR3 bases: TGTGCCAGCAGCCTCGACTACACCGGGGAGCTGTTTTTT. Encoded protein: CASSLDYTGELFF.

This chain uses TRBV28 with TRBJ2-6, with D tentatively TRBD1 (5 bases). This CDR3 spans 14 amino acids. Germline CDR1 MDHEN, CDR2 SYDVKM. Trimming cost V 6 bases and J 2 bases, with 8 bases left between them. The CDR3 nucleotides are TGTGCCAGCAGGGCAGGGACTGGGGCCAACGTCCTGACTTTC. It specifies CASRAGTGANVLTF.

In regard to this clone: Other nucleotide sequences in the sample specify the same CDR3. The V gene is TRBV29-1, the J gene TRBJ1-1, with D unresolved. V gave up 3 bases and J gave up 1 base, with 6 bases separating them. This CDR3 contains 12 residues. In germline, CDR1 is SQVTM, CDR2 ANQGSEA. The CDR3, as DNA: TGCAGCGTTGAGAGCGGGAACACTGAAGCTTTCTTT. This sequence encodes CSVESGNTEAFF.

The chain combines TRBV18 with TRBJ2-6; TRBD2 aligns across 8 bases. Germline assignment: CDR1 KGHSH and CDR2 LQKENI. The CDR3 spans 17 residues. The junction had 5 bases not matched to a gene; V was cut back by 3 bases and J by 1 base. CDR3 amino acids: CASSPPSGGSGANVLTF. The CDR3 DNA reads TGTGCCAGCTCACCCCCATCGGGGGGGTCTGGGGCCAACGTCCTGACTTTC.

Of note for this clone: Different DNA sequences within this sample yield the same CDR3. V usage is TRBV7-2 and J usage is TRBJ1-4; TRBD1 matches 7 bases. CDR3 length: 15 amino acids. Germline loops: CDR1 SGHTA, CDR2 FQGNSA. V shed 4 bases and J 0 bases; nucleotides not matched to a gene: 2. CDR3 sequence (DNA): TGTGCCAGCAGCTCCCAGGGGGCAACTAATGAAAAACTGTTTTTT. It yields the protein CASSSQGATNEKLFF. Supplemented by reference TRBV7-2 and TRBJ1-4, the full variable domain reads GAGVSQSPSNKVTEKGKDVELRCDPISGHTALYWYRQSLGQGLEFLIYFQGNSAPDKSGLPSDRFSAERTGGSVSTLTIQRTQQEDSAVYLCASSSQGATNEKLFFGSGTQLSVL.

CDR3 amino acids: CASSLGVGRGADTQYF. CDR3 DNA: TGTGCCAGCAGCTTAGGAGTGGGAAGAGGGGCAGATACGCAGTATTTT. The chain recombines TRBV7-2 with TRBJ2-3; D might be TRBD1 or TRBD2, each matching 5 bases. Germline CDR1 and CDR2: SGHTA and FQGNSA. V lost 1 base to trimming and J lost 4 bases, with 15 bases between them. The length of the CDR3 is 16 residues.

The chain couples TRBV14 to TRBJ2-3; tentative D call: TRBD2 (6 bases). Between the trimmed V and J ends, which lost 2 bases and 8 bases, there was a span of 14 bases. The CDR3 has 14 amino acids. Germline CDR1 SGHDN, CDR2 FVKESK. The CDR3 DNA reads TGTGCCAGCAGCCAACGGACTAATCAGATTACGCAGTATTTT. Protein: CASSQRTNQITQYF.

The chain has TRBV27 and TRBJ1-2; possible D gene TRBD1, 6 bases. Germline V gene lookup returns CDR1 MNHEY and CDR2 SMNVEV (reference sequence). Between the trimmed V and J ends, which lost 6 bases and 3 bases, there was a span of 17 bases. The CDR3 spans 15 residues. CDR3 nucleotide sequence: TGTGCCAGCAGAGTATATGCCGGGGGCGACTATGGCTACACCTTC. As protein: CASRVYAGGDYGYTF.

J is TRBJ2-2 and V is TRBV30, with D tentatively TRBD2 (6 bases). V was pared by 5 bases and J by 1 base, with 8 bases between. This CDR3 comprises 13 residues. Germline V gives CDR1 GTSNPN, CDR2 SVGIG (reference sequence). This chain's CDR3 is CAWVSGNTGELFF. The CDR3 nucleotides read TGTGCCTGGGTTAGCGGGAACACCGGGGAGCTGTTTTTT. The variable domain in full, with the rest retrieved from reference TRBV30 and TRBJ2-2, is SQTIHQWPATLVQPVGSPLSLECTVEGTSNPNLYWYRQAAGRGLQLLFYSVGIGQISSEVPQNLSASRPQDRQFILSSKKLLLSDSGFYLCAWVSGNTGELFFGEGSRLTVL.

This chain links TRBV4-2 with TRBJ2-1; 12 bases map to TRBD2. J was trimmed by 7 bases and V by 1 base; bases with no gene match: 14. Germline CDR1 LGHNA, CDR2 YNFKEQ. This CDR3 comprises 19 residues. CDR3 loop: CASSQVVGAETSGGNEQFF. CDR3 nucleotide sequence: TGTGCCAGCAGCCAAGTAGTGGGGGCCGAGACTAGCGGGGGAAATGAGCAGTTCTTC.

The chain joins TRBV18 to TRBJ1-2; TRBD1 is a possible D gene (6 bases). Trimming shortened V by 5 bases and J by 7 bases, and 17 bases separated the two germline ends. The CDR3 runs to 14 residues. Per the germline V gene, CDR1 is KGHSH and CDR2 is LQKENI. This chain's CDR3 is CASSGDTMDSGYTF. The CDR3 bases are TGTGCCAGCTCAGGGGACACCATGGATTCTGGCTACACCTTC. Variable domain in full (rest from reference TRBV18 and TRBJ1-2): NAGVMQNPRHLVRRRGQEARLRCSPMKGHSHVYWYRQLPEEGLKFMVYLQKENIIDESGMPKERFSAEFPKEGPSILRIQQVVRGDSAAYFCASSGDTMDSGYTFGSGTRLTVV.

The chain is built from TRBV28 and TRBJ1-4; TRBD1 might be the D (5 bases). Germline CDR1 reads MDHEN; CDR2 reads SYDVKM. The CDR3 consists of 15 residues. V gave up 6 bases and J gave up 8 bases, with 19 bases separating them. The CDR3 sequence: CASSQGSSGDEKLFF. DNA for the CDR3: TGTGCCAGCAGCCAAGGCTCATCCGGGGACGAAAAACTGTTTTTT.

V usage is TRBV5-1 and J usage is TRBJ1-5; no reliable D call. V lost 2 bases, J lost 3 bases, and 6 bases lay in between. Per the germline V gene, CDR1 is SGHRS and CDR2 is YFSETQ. The CDR3 extends over 13 amino acids. CDR3 in DNA: TGCGCCAGCAGCTTTTCCCCCAATCAGCCCCAGCATTTT. This sequence encodes CASSFSPNQPQHF.

This clone was counted only a few times. The chain combines TRBV14 with TRBJ2-1, with D possibly being TRBD2 (6 bases). V lost 3 bases and J lost 3, with 6 bases in between. The CDR3 spans 13 residues. CDR1 and CDR2 from the germline V gene are SGHDN and FVKESK. The CDR3 nucleotides read TGTGCCAGCAGCCAGGACTACTACAATGAGCAGTTCTTC. Translation: CASSQDYYNEQFF.

The chain has TRBV6-5 and TRBJ2-7, with D unclear. CDR3 length: 12 residues. Trimming removed 5 bases from V and 3 bases from J, with 8 bases in between. Germline V lookup: CDR1 MNHEY, CDR2 SVGAGI. CDR3 coding DNA: TGTGCCAGCAGTGATGAGATCTACGAGCAGTACTTC. Amino acids: CASSDEIYEQYF.

This clone was seen a handful of times. This sequence joins TRBV27 and TRBJ1-2; D is uncertain. V was pared by 5 bases and J by 4 bases, with 11 bases between. Per the germline V gene, CDR1 is MNHEY and CDR2 is SMNVEV (reference sequence). The CDR3 is 13 residues long. The CDR3 DNA is TGTGCCAGCAGTCATGACGGCCCCTATGGCTACACCTTC. Its translation: CASSHDGPYGYTF.

The V gene is TRBV19, the J gene TRBJ1-1, with D unresolved. CDR3 length equals 15 residues. V lost 1 base and J lost 10, with 19 bases in between. Germline values: CDR1 LNHDA, CDR2 SQIVND (reference sequence). Written as DNA, the CDR3 is TGTGCCAGTAGTATAGGTCTGACACCCAAAGGCTCAGCTTTCTTT. It codes for CASSIGLTPKGSAFF.

The chain is built from TRBV6-4 and TRBJ1-2; tentatively, D is TRBD1 (6 bases). V shed 5 bases and J shed 6 bases, with 16 bases lying between them. The CDR3 spans 14 residues. Germline V gives CDR1 MRHNA, CDR2 SNTAGT. This CDR3 reads CASSPRGFDNGYTF. As DNA, the CDR3 is TGTGCCAGCAGTCCCAGGGGATTCGATAATGGCTACACCTTC.

The chain links TRBV2 to TRBJ2-7; D gene uncertain. Trimming pared 6 bases from V and 3 bases from J, leaving 9 bases between. This CDR3 is built from 12 residues. Germline V CDR1 and CDR2: SNHLY, FYNNEI. The CDR3 loop reads CASRSDGYEQYF. Written as DNA, the CDR3 is TGTGCCAGCAGATCGGACGGCTACGAGCAGTACTTC. The whole variable domain, remainder taken from reference TRBV2 and TRBJ2-7, is EPEVTQTPSHQVTQMGQEVILRCVPISNHLYFYWYRQILGQKVEFLVSFYNNEISEKSEIFDDQFSVERPDGSNFTLKIRSTKLEDSAMYFCASRSDGYEQYFGPGTRLTVT.